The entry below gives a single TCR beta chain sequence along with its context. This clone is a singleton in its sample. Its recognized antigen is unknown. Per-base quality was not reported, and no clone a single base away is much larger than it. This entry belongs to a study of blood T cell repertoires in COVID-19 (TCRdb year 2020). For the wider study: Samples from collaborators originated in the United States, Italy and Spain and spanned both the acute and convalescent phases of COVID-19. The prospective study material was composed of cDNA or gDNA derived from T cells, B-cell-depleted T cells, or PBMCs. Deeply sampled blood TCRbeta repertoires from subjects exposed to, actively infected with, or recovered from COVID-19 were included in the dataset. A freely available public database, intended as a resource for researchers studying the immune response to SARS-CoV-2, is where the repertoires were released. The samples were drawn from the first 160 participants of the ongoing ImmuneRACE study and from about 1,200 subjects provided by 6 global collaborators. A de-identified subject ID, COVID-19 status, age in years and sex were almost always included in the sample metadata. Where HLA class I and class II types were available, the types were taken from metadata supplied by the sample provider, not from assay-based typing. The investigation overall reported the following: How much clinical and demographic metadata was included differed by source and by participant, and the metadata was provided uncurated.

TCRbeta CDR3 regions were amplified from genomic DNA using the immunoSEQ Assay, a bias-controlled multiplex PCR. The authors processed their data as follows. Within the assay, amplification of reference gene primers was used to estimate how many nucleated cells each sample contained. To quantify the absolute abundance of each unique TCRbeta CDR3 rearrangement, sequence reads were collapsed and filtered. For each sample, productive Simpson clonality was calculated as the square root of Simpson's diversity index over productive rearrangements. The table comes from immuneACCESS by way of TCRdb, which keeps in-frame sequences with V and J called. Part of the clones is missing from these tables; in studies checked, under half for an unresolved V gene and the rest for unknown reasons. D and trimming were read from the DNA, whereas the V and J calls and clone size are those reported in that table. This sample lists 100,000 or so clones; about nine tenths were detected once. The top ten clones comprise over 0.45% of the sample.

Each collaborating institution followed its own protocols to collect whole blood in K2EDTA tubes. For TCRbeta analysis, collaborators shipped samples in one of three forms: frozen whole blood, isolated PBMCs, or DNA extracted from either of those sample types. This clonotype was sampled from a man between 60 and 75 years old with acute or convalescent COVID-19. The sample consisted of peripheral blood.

The DNA reads TGTGCCAGCAGCTTAGCGGGACAGGGCTTGGCTGGCTACACCTTC. The encoded protein is CASSLAGQGLAGYTF. This chain joins TRBV7-9 to TRBJ1-2; TRBD1 lines up with 9 middle nucleotides. Trimming removed 0 bases from V and 7 bases from J; the gene matches leave 6 bases unexplained. Counted from cysteine to phenylalanine, this CDR3 has 15 amino acids. The CDR3 DNA has 45 bases and is translated from base 1. The germline V gene (reference sequence) sets CDR1 to SEHNR and CDR2 to FQNEAQ.